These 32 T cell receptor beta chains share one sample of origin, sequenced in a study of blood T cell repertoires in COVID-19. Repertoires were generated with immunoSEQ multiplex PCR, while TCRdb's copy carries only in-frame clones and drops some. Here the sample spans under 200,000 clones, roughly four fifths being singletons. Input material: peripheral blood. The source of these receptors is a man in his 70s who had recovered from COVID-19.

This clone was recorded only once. CDR3 residues: CASSPPTGTSGRNEQYF. DNA for the CDR3: TGTGCCAGCTCACCCCCAACTGGGACTAGCGGGAGGAACGAGCAGTACTTC. The rearrangement joins TRBV18 to TRBJ2-7; 15 nucleotides match TRBD2. Per the germline V gene, CDR1 is KGHSH and CDR2 is LQKENI. Trimming took 3 bases from V and 5 from J; bases not matched to a gene: 8. This CDR3 is 17 amino acids long. The whole variable domain, remainder taken from reference TRBV18 and TRBJ2-7, is NAGVMQNPRHLVRRRGQEARLRCSPMKGHSHVYWYRQLPEEGLKFMVYLQKENIIDESGMPKERFSAEFPKEGPSILRIQQVVRGDSAAYFCASSPPTGTSGRNEQYFGPGTRLTVT.

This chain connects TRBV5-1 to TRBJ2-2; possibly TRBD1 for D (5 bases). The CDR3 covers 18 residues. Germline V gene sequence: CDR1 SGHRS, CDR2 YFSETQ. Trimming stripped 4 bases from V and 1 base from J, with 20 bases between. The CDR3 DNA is TGCGCCAGCAGCCATCTCGCTGCAGGGTTATGGAACACCGGGGAGCTGTTTTTT. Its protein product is CASSHLAAGLWNTGELFF.

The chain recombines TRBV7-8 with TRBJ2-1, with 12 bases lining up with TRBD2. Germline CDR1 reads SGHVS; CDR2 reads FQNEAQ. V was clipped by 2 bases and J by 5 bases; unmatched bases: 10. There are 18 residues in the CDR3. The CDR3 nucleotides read TGTGCCAGCAGCTTATTTATTTTGACTAGCGGGAGTAACAATGAGCAGTTCTTC. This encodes CASSLFILTSGSNNEQFF.

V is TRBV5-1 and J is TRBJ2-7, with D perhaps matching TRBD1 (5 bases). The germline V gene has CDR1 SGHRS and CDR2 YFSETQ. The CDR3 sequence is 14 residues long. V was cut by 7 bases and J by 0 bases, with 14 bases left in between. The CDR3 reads CASGATGSSYEQYF. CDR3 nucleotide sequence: TGCGCCAGCGGGGCGACTGGTTCCTCCTACGAGCAGTACTTC.

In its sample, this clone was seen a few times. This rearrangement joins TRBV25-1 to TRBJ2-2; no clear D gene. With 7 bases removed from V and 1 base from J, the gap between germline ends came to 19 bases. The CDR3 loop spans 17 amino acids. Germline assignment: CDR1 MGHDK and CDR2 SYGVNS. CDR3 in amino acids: CASTPRKRSGNTGELFF. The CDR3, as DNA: TGTGCCAGCACCCCGAGAAAGAGGAGTGGGAACACCGGGGAGCTGTTTTTT.

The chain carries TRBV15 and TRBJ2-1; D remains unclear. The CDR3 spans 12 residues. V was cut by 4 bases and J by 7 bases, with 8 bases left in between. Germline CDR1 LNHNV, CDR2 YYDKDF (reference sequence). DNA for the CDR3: TGTGCCACCAGCACACCGCTAAATGAGCAGTTCTTC. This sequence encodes CATSTPLNEQFF.

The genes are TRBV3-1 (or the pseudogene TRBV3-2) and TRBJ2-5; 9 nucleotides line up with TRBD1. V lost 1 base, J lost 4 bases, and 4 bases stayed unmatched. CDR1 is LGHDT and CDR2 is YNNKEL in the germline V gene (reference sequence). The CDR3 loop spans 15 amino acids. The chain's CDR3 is CASSQAGQGGETQYF. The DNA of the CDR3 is TGTGCCAGCAGCCAAGCGGGACAGGGAGGAGAGACCCAGTACTTC.

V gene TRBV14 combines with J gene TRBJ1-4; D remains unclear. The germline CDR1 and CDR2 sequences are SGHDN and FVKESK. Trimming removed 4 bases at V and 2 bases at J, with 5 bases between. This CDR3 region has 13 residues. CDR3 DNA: TGTGCCAGCAGCCGGGCGACTAATGAAAAACTGTTTTTT. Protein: CASSRATNEKLFF.

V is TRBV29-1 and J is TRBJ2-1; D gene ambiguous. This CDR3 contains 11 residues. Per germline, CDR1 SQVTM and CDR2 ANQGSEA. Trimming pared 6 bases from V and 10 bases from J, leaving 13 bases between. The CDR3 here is CSVGNIGEQFF. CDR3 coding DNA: TGCAGCGTCGGAAATATCGGGGAGCAGTTCTTC.

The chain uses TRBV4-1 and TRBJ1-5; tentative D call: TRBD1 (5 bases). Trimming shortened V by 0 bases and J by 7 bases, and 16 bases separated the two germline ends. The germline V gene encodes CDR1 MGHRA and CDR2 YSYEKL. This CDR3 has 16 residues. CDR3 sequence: CASSQDTGRSHQPQHF. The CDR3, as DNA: TGCGCCAGCAGCCAAGATACAGGACGGTCGCACCAGCCCCAGCATTTT.

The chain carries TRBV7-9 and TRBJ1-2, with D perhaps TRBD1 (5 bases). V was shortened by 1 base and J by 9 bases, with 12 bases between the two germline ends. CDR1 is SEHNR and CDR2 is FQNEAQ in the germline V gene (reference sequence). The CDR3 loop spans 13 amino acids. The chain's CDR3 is CASSLERGPSYTF. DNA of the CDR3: TGTGCCAGCAGCTTAGAAAGGGGTCCCAGCTACACCTTC.

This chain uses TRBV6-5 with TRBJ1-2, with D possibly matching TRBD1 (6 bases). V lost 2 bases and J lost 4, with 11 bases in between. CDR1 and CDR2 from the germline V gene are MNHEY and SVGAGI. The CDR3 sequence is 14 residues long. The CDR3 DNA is TGTGCCAGCAGTTACACCGGACAGCTCTATGGCTACACCTTC. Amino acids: CASSYTGQLYGYTF.

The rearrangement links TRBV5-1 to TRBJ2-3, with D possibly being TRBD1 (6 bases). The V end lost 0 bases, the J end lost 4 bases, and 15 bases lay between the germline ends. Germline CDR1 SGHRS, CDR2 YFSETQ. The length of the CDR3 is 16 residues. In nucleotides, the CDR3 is TGCGCCAGCAGCTTGGAAGGGGCAGGGGTATCAGATACGCAGTATTTT. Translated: CASSLEGAGVSDTQYF. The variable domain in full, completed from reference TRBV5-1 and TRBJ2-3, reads KAGVTQTPRYLIKTRGQQVTLSCSPISGHRSVSWYQQTPGQGLQFLFEYFSETQRNKGNFPGRFSGRQFSNSRSEMNVSTLELGDSALYLCASSLEGAGVSDTQYFGPGTRLTVL.

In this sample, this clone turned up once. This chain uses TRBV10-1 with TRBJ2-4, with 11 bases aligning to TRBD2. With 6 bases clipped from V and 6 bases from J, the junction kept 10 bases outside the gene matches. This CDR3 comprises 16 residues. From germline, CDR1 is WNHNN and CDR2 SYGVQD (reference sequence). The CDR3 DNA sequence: TGCGCCAGCAGCGAAACTAGCGGGAGTGGAGGAAACATTCAGTACTTC. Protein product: CASSETSGSGGNIQYF.

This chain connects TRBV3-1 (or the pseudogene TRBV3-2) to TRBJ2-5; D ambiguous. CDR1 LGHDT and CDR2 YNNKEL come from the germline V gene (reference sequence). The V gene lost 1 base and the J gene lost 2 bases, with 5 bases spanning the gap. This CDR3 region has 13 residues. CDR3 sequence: CASSQGVQETQYF. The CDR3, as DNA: TGTGCCAGCAGCCAAGGAGTACAAGAGACCCAGTACTTC.

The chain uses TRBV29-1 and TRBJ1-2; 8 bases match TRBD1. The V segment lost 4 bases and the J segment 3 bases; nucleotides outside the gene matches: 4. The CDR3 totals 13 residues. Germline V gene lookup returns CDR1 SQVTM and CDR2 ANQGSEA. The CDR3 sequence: CSVGQGKDYGYTF. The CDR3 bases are TGCAGCGTTGGACAGGGGAAGGACTATGGCTACACCTTC.

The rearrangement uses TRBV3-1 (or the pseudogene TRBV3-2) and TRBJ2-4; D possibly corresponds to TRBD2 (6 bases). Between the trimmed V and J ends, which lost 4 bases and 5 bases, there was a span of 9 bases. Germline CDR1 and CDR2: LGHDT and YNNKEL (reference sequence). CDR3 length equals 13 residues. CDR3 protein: CASSLGGENIQYF. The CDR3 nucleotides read TGTGCCAGCAGCCTGGGGGGTGAAAACATTCAGTACTTC.

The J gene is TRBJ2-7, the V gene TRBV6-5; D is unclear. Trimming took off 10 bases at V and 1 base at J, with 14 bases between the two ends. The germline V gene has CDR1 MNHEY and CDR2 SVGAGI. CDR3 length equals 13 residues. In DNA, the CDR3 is TGTGCCACCCGTTACGAGGATTCCTACGAGCAGTACTTC. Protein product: CATRYEDSYEQYF.

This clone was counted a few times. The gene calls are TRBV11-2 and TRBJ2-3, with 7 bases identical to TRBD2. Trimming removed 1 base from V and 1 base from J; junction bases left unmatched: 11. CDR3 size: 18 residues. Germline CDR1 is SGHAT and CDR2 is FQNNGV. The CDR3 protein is CASSLVGAASGRTDTQYF. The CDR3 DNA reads TGTGCCAGCAGCTTAGTCGGCGCCGCTAGCGGTCGCACAGATACGCAGTATTTT.

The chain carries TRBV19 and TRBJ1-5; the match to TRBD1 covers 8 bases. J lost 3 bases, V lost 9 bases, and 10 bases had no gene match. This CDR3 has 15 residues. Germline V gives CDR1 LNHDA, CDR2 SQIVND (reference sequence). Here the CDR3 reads CASTLGQGSNQPQHF. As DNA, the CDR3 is TGTGCCAGCACCCTAGGACAGGGTTCCAATCAGCCCCAGCATTTT.

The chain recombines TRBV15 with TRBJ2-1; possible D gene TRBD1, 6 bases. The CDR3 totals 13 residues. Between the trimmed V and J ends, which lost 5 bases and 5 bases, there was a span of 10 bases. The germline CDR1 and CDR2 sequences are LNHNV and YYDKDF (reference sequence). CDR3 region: CATSPYRDNEQFF. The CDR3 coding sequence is TGTGCCACCAGCCCCTACAGGGACAATGAGCAGTTCTTC.

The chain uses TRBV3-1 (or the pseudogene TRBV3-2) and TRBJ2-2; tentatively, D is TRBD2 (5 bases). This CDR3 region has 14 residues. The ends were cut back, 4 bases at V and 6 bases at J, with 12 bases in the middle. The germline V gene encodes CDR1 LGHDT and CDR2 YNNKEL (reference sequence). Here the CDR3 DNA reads TGTGCCAGCAGCCGGACTGGACTCCCCGGGGAGCTGTTTTTT. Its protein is CASSRTGLPGELFF.

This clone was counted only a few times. The CDR3 loop is CASSFIGTSGRIEQFF. The CDR3 nucleotides are TGTGCCAGCAGCTTCATCGGGACTAGCGGGAGGATTGAGCAGTTCTTC. The rearrangement joins TRBV14 to TRBJ2-1, with 15 bases fitting TRBD2. The trim removed 5 bases at V and 9 bases at J, leaving 8 bases unmatched. This CDR3 is 16 amino acids long. Germline V gene sequence: CDR1 SGHDN, CDR2 FVKESK.

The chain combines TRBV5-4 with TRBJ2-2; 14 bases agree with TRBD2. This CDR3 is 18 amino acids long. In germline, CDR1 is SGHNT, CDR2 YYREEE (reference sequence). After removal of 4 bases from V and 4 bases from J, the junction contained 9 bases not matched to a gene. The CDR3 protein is CASSDGTSGSGITGELFF. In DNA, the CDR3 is TGTGCCAGCAGCGACGGGACTAGCGGGAGTGGGATCACCGGGGAGCTGTTTTTT.

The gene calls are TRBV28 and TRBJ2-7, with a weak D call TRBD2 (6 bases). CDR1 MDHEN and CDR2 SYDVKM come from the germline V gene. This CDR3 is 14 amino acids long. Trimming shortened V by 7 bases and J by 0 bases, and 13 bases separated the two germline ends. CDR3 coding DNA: TGTGCCAGCACCTGGGGGGACCCCTCCTACGAGCAGTACTTC. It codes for CASTWGDPSYEQYF. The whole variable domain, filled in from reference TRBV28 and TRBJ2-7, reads DVKVTQSSRYLVKRTGEKVFLECVQDMDHENMFWYRQDPGLGLRLIYFSYDVKMKEKGDIPEGYSVSREKKERFSLILESASTNQTSMYLCASTWGDPSYEQYFGPGTRLTVT.

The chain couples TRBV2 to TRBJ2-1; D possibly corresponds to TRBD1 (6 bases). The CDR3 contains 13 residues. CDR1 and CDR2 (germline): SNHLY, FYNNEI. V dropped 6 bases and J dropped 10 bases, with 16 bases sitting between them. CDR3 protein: CASRPTGKDEQFF. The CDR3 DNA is TGTGCCAGCAGACCCACAGGGAAAGACGAGCAGTTCTTC.

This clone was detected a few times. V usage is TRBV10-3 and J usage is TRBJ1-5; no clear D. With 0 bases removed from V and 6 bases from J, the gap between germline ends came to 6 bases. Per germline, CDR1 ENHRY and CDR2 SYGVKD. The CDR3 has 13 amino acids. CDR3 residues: CAISESAGQPQHF. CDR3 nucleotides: TGTGCCATCAGTGAGTCGGCAGGTCAGCCCCAGCATTTT.

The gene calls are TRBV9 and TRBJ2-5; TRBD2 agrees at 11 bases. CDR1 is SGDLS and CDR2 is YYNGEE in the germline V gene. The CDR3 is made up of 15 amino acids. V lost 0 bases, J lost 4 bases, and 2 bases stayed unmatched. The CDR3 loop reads CASSVDSGRGETQYF. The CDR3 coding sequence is TGTGCCAGCAGCGTAGATAGCGGGAGGGGAGAGACCCAGTACTTC.

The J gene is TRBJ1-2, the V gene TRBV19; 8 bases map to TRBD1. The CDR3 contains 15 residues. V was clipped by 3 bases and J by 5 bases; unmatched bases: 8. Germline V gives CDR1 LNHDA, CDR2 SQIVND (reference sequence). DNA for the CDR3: TGTGCCAGTAGTATCGACAGGGGTGGTAGATATGGCTACACCTTC. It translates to CASSIDRGGRYGYTF.

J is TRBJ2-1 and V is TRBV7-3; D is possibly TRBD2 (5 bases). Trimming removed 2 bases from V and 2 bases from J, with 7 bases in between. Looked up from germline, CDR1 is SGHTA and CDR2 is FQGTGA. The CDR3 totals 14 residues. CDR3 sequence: CASSLRGTYNEQFF. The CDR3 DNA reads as TGTGCCAGCAGCTTACGAGGGACCTACAATGAGCAGTTCTTC.

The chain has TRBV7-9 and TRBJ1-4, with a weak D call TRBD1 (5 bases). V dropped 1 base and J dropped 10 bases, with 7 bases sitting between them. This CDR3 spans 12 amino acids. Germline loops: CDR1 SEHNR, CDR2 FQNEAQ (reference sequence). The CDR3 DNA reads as TGTGCCAGCAGCTTAGGGCAGGGAAAACTGTTTTTT. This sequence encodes CASSLGQGKLFF.

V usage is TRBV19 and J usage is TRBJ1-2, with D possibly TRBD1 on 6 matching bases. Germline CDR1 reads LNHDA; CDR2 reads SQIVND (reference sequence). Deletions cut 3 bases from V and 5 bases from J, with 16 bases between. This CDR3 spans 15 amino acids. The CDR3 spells CASSIGRGRGYGYTF. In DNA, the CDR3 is TGTGCCAGTAGTATTGGCCGGGGCAGGGGATATGGCTACACCTTC.